This TCR beta chain was found in a study of blood T cells in healthy people across ages. A J-beta primer mix and a sample-barcoded 5' primer were used in a second PCR of about 7 to 12 cycles. TCRdb called the 5' RACE reads again in MiXCR, with one record for every CDR3 protein. The table lists nearly 800,000 distinct CDR3 sequences, 25% of them singletons. The CDR3 consists of 14 residues. The germline CDR1 and CDR2 sequences are SGHTA and FQGTGA. The V gene end was trimmed by 4 bases and the J gene end by 11 bases; junction bases not matched to a gene: 6. These same records also appear under a second study, on T cells of mothers and their children.

Sequencing was performed on blood. V usage is TRBV7-3 and J usage is TRBJ2-2, with 11 positions matching TRBD1. The clonotype was recovered from a boy younger than 18 in good health. CDR3 sequence: CASSSPGTGGELFF. In DNA, the CDR3 is TGTGCCAGCAGCTCACCCGGGACAGGGGGAGAGCTGTTTTTT.